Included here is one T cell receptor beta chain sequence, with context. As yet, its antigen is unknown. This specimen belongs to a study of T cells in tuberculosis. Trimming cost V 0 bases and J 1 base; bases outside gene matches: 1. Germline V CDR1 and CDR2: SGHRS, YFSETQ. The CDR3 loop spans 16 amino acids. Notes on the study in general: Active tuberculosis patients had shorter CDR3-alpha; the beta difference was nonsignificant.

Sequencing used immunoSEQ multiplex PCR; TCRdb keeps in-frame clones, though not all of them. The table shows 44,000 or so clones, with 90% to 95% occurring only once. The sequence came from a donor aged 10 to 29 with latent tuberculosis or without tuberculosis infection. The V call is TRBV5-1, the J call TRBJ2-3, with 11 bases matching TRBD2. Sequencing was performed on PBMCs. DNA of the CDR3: TGCGCCAGCAGCTTGGCACTAGCGGGGGGCACAGATACGCAGTATTTT. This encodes CASSLALAGGTDTQYF.